The 13 T cell receptor beta chains below all came from one sample that was sequenced in a study of T cell responses to AZD1222 COVID-19 vaccine (dated by TCRdb to the early 2020s). The label giving this sample's time point can be read as: baseline before first vaccination. Library method: the immunoSEQ multiplex PCR assay. The source is immuneACCESS, and TCRdb retained only in-frame sequences with V and J called. Part of the clones is not carried over; for the studies checked, unresolved V genes explain less than half of this, and the remainder is unexplained. The table for this sample lists around 120,000 clones; 90% to 95% of them were counted only once. More than 2.5% of the sample is taken by the ten largest. The specimen was peripheral blood, collected on day 0 of AZD1222 vaccination. All receptors derive from an adult in good health.

This chain links TRBV10-2 with TRBJ2-7, with D tentatively TRBD1 or TRBD2 (5 bases each). V was cut by 0 bases and J by 2 bases, with 14 bases left in between. Germline loops: CDR1 WSHSY, CDR2 SAAADI. The CDR3 has 16 residues. The DNA of the CDR3 is TGCGCCAGCAGTGAGTCGGGGGTGGTCAGCCCCTACGAGCAGTACTTC. It codes for CASSESGVVSPYEQYF.

This clone was picked up one time. This chain links TRBV19 with TRBJ1-1; 8 positions agree with TRBD1. This CDR3 has 16 amino acids. Germline trimming cut 7 bases from V and 2 bases from J; bases unmatched to any gene: 12. Germline loops: CDR1 LNHDA, CDR2 SQIVND (reference sequence). This CDR3 reads CASKRRGGQGNTEAFF. In DNA, the CDR3 is TGTGCCAGTAAGAGGCGGGGAGGACAGGGAAACACTGAAGCTTTCTTT.

The chain combines TRBV6-5 with TRBJ2-7; 8 bases are a match to TRBD2. The CDR3 is 15 residues long. Germline trimming cut 6 bases from V and 0 bases from J; bases unmatched to any gene: 7. The germline V gene has CDR1 MNHEY and CDR2 SVGAGI. Here the CDR3 reads CASREVAGSSYEQYF. The CDR3 nucleotides read TGTGCCAGCAGGGAGGTAGCGGGGAGCTCCTACGAGCAGTACTTC.

The chain is built from TRBV12-3 or TRBV12-4 and TRBJ2-3; the D is unclear. The CDR3 is made up of 10 amino acids. V gave up 8 bases and J gave up 7 bases, with 7 bases separating them. The DNA for the CDR3 is TGTGCCAGCGGCTTAAATACGCAGTATTTT. As protein: CASGLNTQYF.

The chain uses TRBV6-5 and TRBJ2-7, with D uncertain. The V and J ends lost 6 bases and 2 bases respectively, with 8 bases between them. CDR1 MNHEY and CDR2 SVGAGI come from the germline V gene. The CDR3 is 12 residues long. This CDR3 is CASRGTAYEQYF. The CDR3 DNA is TGTGCCAGCAGGGGAACGGCCTACGAGCAGTACTTC.

This rearrangement joins TRBV12-3 or TRBV12-4 to TRBJ1-1; D not resolved. This CDR3 is 13 amino acids long. Trimming pared 2 bases from V and 4 bases from J, leaving 8 bases between. The CDR3 DNA reads TGTGCCAGCAGTTTAAGGGATTTCACTGAAGCTTTCTTT. Residues: CASSLRDFTEAFF.

Of note for this clone: Germline is not matched at one junction end, which may reflect a read error. V gene TRBV28 combines with J gene TRBJ1-1; D gene ambiguous. The CDR3 has 12 amino acids. The germline gives CDR1 MDHEN, CDR2 SYDVKM. CDR3 DNA sequence: TGTGCCAGCAGTCACATGAACGCTGAAGCTTTCTTT. Its translation: CASSHMNAEAFF.

V is TRBV23-1 and J is TRBJ1-2; no clear D. TRBV23-1 is an open reading frame whose function is uncertain. This CDR3 has 14 amino acids. Trimming stripped 2 bases from V and 4 bases from J, with 11 bases between. The CDR3 sequence is CASSQPWALYGYTF. DNA for the CDR3: TGCGCCAGCAGTCAACCATGGGCCCTCTATGGCTACACCTTC.

The J gene is TRBJ2-5, the V gene TRBV6-5; D gene unclear. Germline lookup yields CDR1 MNHEY and CDR2 SVGAGI. Trimming shortened V by 7 bases and J by 5 bases, and 8 bases separated the two germline ends. This CDR3 spans 11 amino acids. In DNA, the CDR3 is TGTGCCAGCACTCGTAGGGAGACCCAGTACTTC. Translating it yields CASTRRETQYF.

Comments on this clone: Germline and junction disagree at one end, which may indicate a read error. V is TRBV25-1 and J is TRBJ2-3; 7 bases agree with TRBD1. The germline gives CDR1 MGHDK, CDR2 SYGVNS. CDR3 size: 12 residues. Written as DNA, the CDR3 is TGTGCCAGCAGTGAATTTGGACAGGCAACGGCTTTT. It translates to CASSEFGQATAF.

V and J are TRBV15 and TRBJ2-7, with unresolved D. The CDR3 length is 14 residues. V was shortened by 0 bases and J by 4 bases, with 10 bases between the two germline ends. Germline CDR1 LNHNV, CDR2 YYDKDF (reference sequence). CDR3 DNA: TGTGCCACCAGCAGAGACCCAAAAAGTTACGAGCAGTACTTC. Translating it yields CATSRDPKSYEQYF.

The chain couples TRBV7-9 to TRBJ2-7; 7 bases line up with TRBD2. Per germline, CDR1 SEHNR and CDR2 FQNEAQ (reference sequence). This CDR3 comprises 17 residues. The V and J ends lost 2 bases and 0 bases, in that order; junction bases with no gene match: 10. CDR3 protein: CASSLRRQGGSSYEQYF. DNA of the CDR3: TGTGCCAGCAGCTTAAGGAGGCAGGGAGGGAGCTCCTACGAGCAGTACTTC.

The chain carries TRBV2 and TRBJ1-6; tentatively, D is TRBD1 (6 bases). This CDR3 region has 18 residues. The germline gives CDR1 SNHLY, CDR2 FYNNEI. The V end was cut by 4 bases, the J end by 0 bases, with 16 bases between. The CDR3 DNA reads as TGTGCCAGCAGTGGACTCCTTGGACAGAGCTCCTATAATTCACCCCTCCACTTT. It yields the protein CASSGLLGQSSYNSPLHF. Full variable domain (remainder filled in from reference TRBV2 and TRBJ1-6): EPEVTQTPSHQVTQMGQEVILRCVPISNHLYFYWYRQILGQKVEFLVSFYNNEISEKSEIFDDQFSVERPDGSNFTLKIRSTKLEDSAMYFCASSGLLGQSSYNSPLHFGNGTRLTVT.